This passage covers 31 T cell receptor beta chains from one sample sequenced in a study of blood T cell repertoires in COVID-19. Profiling relied on immunoSEQ multiplex PCR, and the TCRdb table lists in-frame clones only, not all of them. Among 150,000 to 200,000 clones listed, around 73% were seen once. Sample: PBMCs or T cells enriched from blood (not recorded which). These receptors all stem from a woman aged 50 to 60 who had recovered from COVID-19.

This chain uses TRBV6-1 with TRBJ2-3; the D gene is possibly TRBD2 (7 bases). CDR1 MNHNS and CDR2 SASEGT come from the germline V gene. The CDR3 covers 16 residues. Trimming cost V 4 bases and J 3 bases, with 17 bases left between them. CDR3 loop: CASSGVWGRETDTQYF. For the CDR3, the DNA is TGTGCCAGCAGTGGAGTTTGGGGGCGGGAGACAGATACGCAGTATTTT.

The rearrangement links TRBV10-3 to TRBJ1-4, with D possibly being TRBD1 (5 bases). CDR3 length: 14 residues. Germline V CDR1 and CDR2: ENHRY, SYGVKD. Deletions cut 9 bases from V and 4 bases from J, with 15 bases between. Here the CDR3 DNA reads TGTGCCATATCCCCCGGGACTAGTAATGAAAAACTGTTTTTT. Amino acids: CAISPGTSNEKLFF.

The chain recombines TRBV6-6 with TRBJ1-2; D gene ambiguous. Trimming left V 6 bases short and J 5 bases short, with 13 bases between. This CDR3 spans 13 amino acids. Looked up from germline, CDR1 is MNHNY and CDR2 is SVGAGI (reference sequence). The CDR3 sequence is CASRDGRGYGYTF. The CDR3 coding sequence is TGTGCCAGCAGAGACGGAAGAGGGTATGGCTACACCTTC.

The count of this clone is one. The V call is TRBV5-1, the J call TRBJ1-2; no firm D call. The V gene lost 2 bases and the J gene lost 0 bases, with 8 bases spanning the gap. The CDR3 is 14 residues long. CDR1 SGHRS and CDR2 YFSETQ come from the germline V gene. CDR3 DNA sequence: TGCGCCAGCAGCTTCGAGGAAGCTAACTATGGCTACACCTTC. This codes for CASSFEEANYGYTF.

The V and J genes are TRBV21-1 and TRBJ2-7; the table assigns TRBD1, which was not confirmed against the DNA. TRBV21-1 is classified as a pseudogene. The CDR3 length is 16 residues. CDR3 in DNA: TGTGCCAGCAGCCTCACTACCGGGACAGACCCTTACGAGCAGTACTTC. This gives the protein CASSLTTGTDPYEQYF.

This chain joins TRBV7-3 and TRBJ2-1, with 10 bases that match TRBD2. Germline V gene lookup returns CDR1 SGHTA and CDR2 FQGTGA. Germline trimming cut 6 bases from V and 6 bases from J; bases unmatched to any gene: 8. This CDR3 has 15 amino acids. For the CDR3, the DNA is TGTGCCAGCAGTAGACTAGCGGGCCATATCAATGAGCAGTTCTTC. It encodes CASSRLAGHINEQFF.

This clone came up once. The CDR3 loop is CATSLGGSSGVNNEQFF. In DNA, the CDR3 is TGTGCCACCAGTCTCGGTGGTTCTAGCGGGGTGAACAATGAGCAGTTCTTC. The V gene is TRBV24-1, the J gene TRBJ2-1; the match to TRBD2 covers 9 bases. From germline, CDR1 is KGHDR and CDR2 SFDVKD. The V and J ends lost 6 bases and 5 bases, in that order; junction bases with no gene match: 13. This CDR3 has 17 residues.

This clone was seen a handful of times. The chain uses TRBV19 and TRBJ2-1; no clear D gene. CDR3 length: 17 amino acids. V was cut by 1 base and J by 1 base, with 14 bases left in between. CDR1 is LNHDA and CDR2 is SQIVND in the germline V gene (reference sequence). The CDR3 DNA reads TGTGCCAGTAGTATAGGAGTCGGAGTAGGATCCTACAATGAGCAGTTCTTC. Protein: CASSIGVGVGSYNEQFF.

This clone was observed a handful of times. The CDR3 here is CASSPGLAGLLGTDTQYF. The CDR3 bases are TGTGCCAGCTCACCGGGACTAGCGGGCCTCCTTGGCACAGATACGCAGTATTTT. This chain links TRBV18 with TRBJ2-3; TRBD2 aligns across 12 bases. V lost 3 bases to trimming and J lost 1 base; unmatched junction nucleotides: 8. CDR1 is KGHSH and CDR2 is LQKENI in the germline V gene. The CDR3 has 18 residues.

V and J are TRBV7-2 and TRBJ2-1, with 12 bases that match TRBD2. Germline V gene lookup returns CDR1 SGHTA and CDR2 FQGNSA. After removal of 3 bases from V and 1 base from J, the junction contained 7 bases not matched to a gene. The CDR3 loop spans 18 amino acids. CDR3 residues: CASSFRTSGDSSYNEQFF. CDR3 coding DNA: TGTGCCAGCAGCTTCAGGACTAGCGGGGACTCATCCTACAATGAGCAGTTCTTC.

The genes are TRBV28 and TRBJ2-7; weak D call: TRBD1 (6 bases). The CDR3 sequence is 13 residues long. Trimming took 5 bases from V and 3 from J, leaving 11 bases between them. CDR1 and CDR2 from the germline V gene are MDHEN and SYDVKM. The CDR3 is CASSRDTSYEQYF. The CDR3 bases are TGTGCCAGCAGTCGGGACACAAGCTACGAGCAGTACTTC.

The chain combines TRBV28 with TRBJ1-6; 10 nucleotides align to TRBD1. V lost 6 bases and J lost 2; bases outside the gene matches: 4. This CDR3 region has 16 residues. Germline V CDR1 and CDR2: MDHEN, SYDVKM. The CDR3 nucleotides read TGTGCCAGCAGCGGGGACAGGGGAGCCTATAATTCACCCCTCCACTTT. Its protein is CASSGDRGAYNSPLHF.

This chain's CDR3 is CASSAMTGAYYNEQFF. The CDR3 DNA sequence: TGTGCCAGCAGCGCGATGACAGGGGCTTATTACAATGAGCAGTTCTTC. The J gene is TRBJ2-1, the V gene TRBV9; 8 nucleotides agree with TRBD1. The germline V gene encodes CDR1 SGDLS and CDR2 YYNGEE. The trim removed 3 bases at V and 4 bases at J, leaving 9 bases unmatched. The CDR3 loop spans 16 amino acids.

The gene calls are TRBV15 and TRBJ2-6, with a tentative D call TRBD1 (6 bases). The CDR3 is 18 amino acids. The V gene lost 0 bases and the J gene lost 0 bases, with 12 bases spanning the gap. Germline V gene data show CDR1 as LNHNV and CDR2 as YYDKDF (reference sequence). CDR3: CATSRDRGSVSGANVLTF. Written as DNA, the CDR3 is TGTGCCACCAGCAGAGATAGGGGGAGTGTCTCTGGGGCCAACGTCCTGACTTTC. Variable domain in full (rest from reference TRBV15 and TRBJ2-6): DAMVIQNPRYQVTQFGKPVTLSCSQTLNHNVMYWYQQKSSQAPKLLFHYYDKDFNNEADTPDNFQSRRPNTSFCFLDIRSPGLGDTAMYLCATSRDRGSVSGANVLTFGAGSRLTVL.

The chain joins TRBV27 to TRBJ1-5; TRBD1 matches 7 bases. This CDR3 has 14 amino acids. With 8 bases clipped from V and 0 bases from J, the junction kept 4 bases outside the gene matches. Per the germline V gene, CDR1 is MNHEY and CDR2 is SMNVEV (reference sequence). The CDR3 region has the DNA TGTGCCAGCCGGGGACAGTATAGCAATCAGCCCCAGCATTTT. Amino acids: CASRGQYSNQPQHF.

The chain couples TRBV9 to TRBJ1-2, with 10 nucleotides matching TRBD1. Germline CDR1 and CDR2: SGDLS and YYNGEE. J was trimmed by 6 bases and V by 0 bases; bases with no gene match: 11. The CDR3 has 17 amino acids. Written as DNA, the CDR3 is TGTGCCAGCAGCGTAGGGGGACAGGGGCTTATAAGGGATGGCTACACCTTC. It codes for CASSVGGQGLIRDGYTF.

This chain uses TRBV29-1 with TRBJ2-1; 10 bases align to TRBD2. There are 13 residues in the CDR3. Germline V gene data show CDR1 as SQVTM and CDR2 as ANQGSEA. V was pared by 7 bases and J by 9 bases, with 9 bases of the junction left unmatched. The CDR3 sequence: CSGFTSGVGEQFF. In nucleotides, the CDR3 is TGCAGCGGATTCACTAGCGGGGTGGGTGAGCAGTTCTTC.

This clone was picked up many times. The V gene is TRBV3-1 (or the pseudogene TRBV3-2), the J gene TRBJ1-3, with D possibly TRBD1 on 5 matching bases. The CDR3 is made up of 13 amino acids. The V gene's germline CDR1 is LGHDT and CDR2 YNNKEL (reference sequence). With 5 bases removed from V and 7 bases from J, the gap between germline ends came to 12 bases. CDR3 DNA: TGTGCCAGCAGCGGTAGGGGTTGGAACACCATATATTTT. Residues: CASSGRGWNTIYF.

V is TRBV28 and J is TRBJ1-3; no clear D. CDR1 is MDHEN and CDR2 is SYDVKM in the germline V gene. The CDR3 totals 16 residues. With 4 bases removed from V and 4 bases from J, the gap between germline ends came to 17 bases. CDR3 nucleotides: TGTGCCAGCAGTTCCCCGGGTCAGTCGGGGGGAAACACCATATATTTT. Translated, it gives CASSSPGQSGGNTIYF.

This clone was observed once. This chain connects TRBV7-9 to TRBJ2-1; 7 positions agree with TRBD2. The junction had 11 bases not matched to a gene; V was cut back by 5 bases and J by 7 bases. In germline, CDR1 is SEHNR, CDR2 FQNEAQ (reference sequence). The CDR3 has 15 amino acids. CDR3 sequence: CASSPQVAGLNEQFF. DNA for the CDR3: TGTGCCAGCAGCCCCCAGGTAGCGGGCCTTAATGAGCAGTTCTTC.

The genes are TRBV18 and TRBJ1-6, with TRBD1 matching over 9 bases. V trimming: 8 bases; J trimming: 7 bases; junction bases outside the gene matches: 3. The CDR3 has 13 amino acids. The germline V gene encodes CDR1 KGHSH and CDR2 LQKENI. The CDR3 loop is CASGGQGNSPLHF. The CDR3 region has the DNA TGTGCCAGCGGGGGACAGGGAAATTCACCCCTCCACTTT.

The chain carries TRBV19 and TRBJ2-2, with 9 bases aligning to TRBD1. Germline CDR1 reads LNHDA; CDR2 reads SQIVND (reference sequence). The length of the CDR3 is 14 residues. With V trimmed by 7 bases and J by 1 base, 1 base remained unmatched. The CDR3 coding sequence is TGTGCCAGTAAGGACAGGGGGAACACCGGGGAGCTGTTTTTT. Translating it yields CASKDRGNTGELFF.

This clone was counted between two and nine times. This rearrangement joins TRBV28 to TRBJ1-5; D may be TRBD1 (6 bases). Trimming stripped 6 bases from V and 4 bases from J, with 13 bases between. Germline-derived CDR1 and CDR2 are MDHEN and SYDVKM. CDR3 length equals 14 residues. The CDR3 DNA follows: TGTGCCAGCAGGGAGGACAGTTGGAATCAGCCCCAGCATTTT. This codes for CASREDSWNQPQHF.

The rearrangement links TRBV5-1 to TRBJ2-1; D might be TRBD2 (6 bases). The V gene's germline CDR1 is SGHRS and CDR2 YFSETQ. Trimming shortened V by 0 bases and J by 5 bases, and 18 bases separated the two germline ends. The CDR3 has 17 amino acids. For the CDR3, the DNA is TGCGCCAGCAGCTTGGGATTAGCGGACAACCGTCACAATGAGCAGTTCTTC. Translated, it gives CASSLGLADNRHNEQFF.

This clone showed up just a few times. The chain has TRBV2 and TRBJ2-5, with 7 bases matching TRBD2. The CDR3 is 14 residues long. The germline CDR1 and CDR2 sequences are SNHLY and FYNNEI. Trimming at V came to 7 bases and at J to 2 bases, leaving 7 bases not matched to a gene. CDR3: CASTKAGTQETQYF. The DNA for the CDR3 is TGTGCCAGCACTAAAGCGGGGACTCAAGAGACCCAGTACTTC.

CDR3: CASSRVRDRRTGELFF. The CDR3 nucleotides read TGCGCCAGCAGCCGAGTGAGGGACAGGCGAACCGGGGAGCTGTTTTTT. The V gene is TRBV4-1, the J gene TRBJ2-2; the match to TRBD1 covers 8 bases. V lost 4 bases to trimming and J lost 5 bases; unmatched junction nucleotides: 9. Germline V lookup: CDR1 MGHRA, CDR2 YSYEKL. The CDR3 is 16 residues long.

The rearrangement uses TRBV13 and TRBJ2-3; TRBD2 agrees at 8 bases. CDR3 size: 14 residues. The J segment lost 9 bases and the V segment lost 8 bases, leaving 13 bases of the junction unmatched. Germline-derived CDR1 and CDR2 are PRHDT and FYEKMQ (reference sequence). The CDR3 region has the DNA TGTGCCAGCCGCCGGGAGGGATCCTTGGGCACGCAGTATTTT. Translated, it gives CASRREGSLGTQYF.

The rearrangement joins TRBV7-8 to TRBJ2-5, with D possibly matching TRBD2 (7 bases). V lost 5 bases, J lost 3 bases, and 19 bases lay in between. The length of the CDR3 is 16 residues. From germline, CDR1 is SGHVS and CDR2 FQNEAQ. The CDR3 is CASSQRPEGGKETQYF. CDR3 nucleotides: TGTGCCAGCAGCCAGCGACCGGAGGGGGGGAAAGAGACCCAGTACTTC. The variable domain in full, with the rest retrieved from reference TRBV7-8 and TRBJ2-5, is GAGVSQSPRYKVAKRGQDVALRCDPISGHVSLFWYQQALGQGPEFLTYFQNEAQLDKSGLPSDRFFAERPEGSVSTLKIQRTQQEDSAVYLCASSQRPEGGKETQYFGPGTRLLVL.

This clone occurred a few times. CDR3 sequence reads: CSVDGGRSTDTQYF. In nucleotides, the CDR3 is TGCAGCGTTGACGGCGGGAGGAGCACAGATACGCAGTATTTT. J is TRBJ2-3 and V is TRBV29-1; 8 positions match TRBD2. The CDR3 is made up of 14 amino acids. The V gene end was trimmed by 3 bases and the J gene end by 0 bases; junction bases not matched to a gene: 2. The germline V gene has CDR1 SQVTM and CDR2 ANQGSEA.

The chain links TRBV27 to TRBJ2-2; no reliable D call. Trimming removed 2 bases from V and 1 base from J, with 5 bases in between. Germline V gene sequence: CDR1 MNHEY, CDR2 SMNVEV (reference sequence). The CDR3 length is 14 residues. The DNA of the CDR3 is TGTGCCAGCAGTTTAGTCCTGAACACCGGGGAGCTGTTTTTT. It is translated as CASSLVLNTGELFF.

This clone was seen a few times. This chain connects TRBV12-2 to TRBJ2-2; the DNA was not used to check the table's D call, TRBD1. TRBV12-2 is labeled a pseudogene. This CDR3 has 18 residues. The CDR3 loop reads CASRLGDIQGISTGELFF. The CDR3 nucleotides are TGTGCAAGTCGCTTAGGAGACATTCAGGGGATCTCCACCGGGGAGCTGTTTTTT.